Sequencing of this T cell receptor (beta chain) was carried out in a study of glioma-infiltrating T cells. The wider study: Sequencing aimed for about 4.5- to 10-fold coverage of roughly one million peripheral T cells.

This clonotype has a handful of counts. Antigen unknown. Findings and limits, study-wide: Above-expected tissue-blood divergence occurred in all gliomas, most in low-grade ones. Very few CDR3 sequences were shared between tissue and blood.

The V gene lost 10 bases and the J gene lost 1 base, with 15 bases spanning the gap. This CDR3 has 14 amino acids. Germline V gene sequence: CDR1 SGHVS, CDR2 FNYEAQ. The iRepertoire nested amplicon-rescue multiplex PCR amplified TCR alpha and beta CDR3s from RNA. Input was about 100-450 ng of tissue mRNA or PBMC total RNA. TCRdb redid the calling of the multiplex PCR reads with MiXCR, one entry per CDR3 protein. Among around 350,000 distinct CDR3 sequences listed, 35% to 45% were seen once. The V call is TRBV7-6, the J call TRBJ2-3; TRBD2 is a possible D gene (5 bases). The material sequenced was glioma tissue, nonneoplastic brain tissue, or PBMCs (not recorded which). The sequence came from a human donor with low-grade glioma or glioblastoma, undergoing nonglioma brain surgery, or in good health (not recorded which). In DNA, the CDR3 is TGTGCCACCTGTCGTTGGCGGGGCACAGATACGCAGTATTTT. Its protein product is CATCRWRGTDTQYF.